This T cell receptor beta chain derives from a study of memory CD4+ T cells and cytomegalovirus serostatus. General study points: Of 150 to 200 reported CMV TCRbeta sequences, just over 65 were found in memory CD4+ repertoires. A US-trained random forest predicted CMV serostatus with median AUC around 0.91. Suggested: most of the CMV-linked TCR signature lies in CD4+ memory cells.

The sort gate was single viable CD3+CD4+CD8-CD45RO+ cells for memory CD4+ T cells. CMV serostatus came from serum IgG against pp150, pp28, p38, p52. This table comes from immunoSEQ multiplex PCR, and its TCRdb copy is limited to in-frame clones, with some not included. The data show about 57,000 clones, roughly four fifths seen once. With regard to this clone: What it binds is not known.

There are 15 residues in the CDR3. Germline assignment: CDR1 SGHRS and CDR2 YFSETQ. Losses at the gene ends were 0 bases for V and 5 bases for J; bases not matched to a gene: 6. The TCR sequence derives from an adult in good health and CMV-seronegative. The chain carries TRBV5-1 and TRBJ2-7; 9 nucleotides align to TRBD2. Sequenced sample: memory CD4+ T cells from blood. Written as DNA, the CDR3 is TGCGCCAGCAGCTTGGAGGGCGGGAGGGTCGACGAGCAGTACTTC. As protein: CASSLEGGRVDEQYF.